Presented here are 10 T cell receptor beta chains from one specimen sequenced in a study of T cell responses to AZD1222 COVID-19 vaccine. The repertoire was sequenced with immunoSEQ multiplex PCR; TCRdb's copy has only in-frame clones and lacks some. The top ten hold around 3.8% of the sample, which has about 170,000 clones, about 92% seen once. The sequencing used peripheral blood, collected on day 0 of AZD1222 vaccination. These receptors were obtained from an adult in good health.

This chain joins TRBV12-3 or TRBV12-4 and TRBJ2-7, with D perhaps TRBD2 (5 bases). The V end lost 4 bases, the J end lost 5 bases, and 9 bases lay between the germline ends. CDR3 length equals 12 residues. CDR3 sequence: CASSYFSDEQYF. The CDR3 DNA follows: TGTGCCAGCAGTTATTTTAGCGACGAGCAGTACTTC.

This chain links TRBV4-1 with TRBJ2-7; D gene uncertain. Between the trimmed V and J ends, which lost 1 base and 2 bases, there was a span of 9 bases. CDR1 and CDR2 (germline): MGHRA, YSYEKL. This CDR3 contains 14 residues. CDR3 coding DNA: TGCGCCAGCAGCCAAGCAGAGTTTACCTACGAGCAGTACTTC. Translated: CASSQAEFTYEQYF.

This chain connects TRBV28 to TRBJ1-5, with no clear D. Trimming pared 2 bases from V and 1 base from J, leaving 9 bases between. The germline CDR1 and CDR2 sequences are MDHEN and SYDVKM. The CDR3 length is 15 residues. The CDR3 region has the DNA TGTGCCAGCAGTTTAGAGGGCGGGAGCAATCAGCCCCAGCATTTT. This codes for CASSLEGGSNQPQHF.

V and J are TRBV5-6 and TRBJ1-2, with D unresolved. Germline V CDR1 and CDR2: SGHDT, YYEEEE. The germline V and J ends were trimmed by 4 bases and 8 bases, with 15 bases remaining between them. This CDR3 is built from 13 residues. The CDR3 reads CASSLTQPWGYTF. CDR3 nucleotide sequence: TGTGCCAGCAGCCTGACTCAACCTTGGGGCTACACCTTC.

The V gene is TRBV6-4, the J gene TRBJ2-3; D not certain. This CDR3 has 14 residues. V shed 3 bases and J shed 6 bases, with 13 bases lying between them. Germline lookup yields CDR1 MRHNA and CDR2 SNTAGT. CDR3 bases: TGTGCCAGCAGTGAATTGCCCGAATTGGATACGCAGTATTTT. This encodes CASSELPELDTQYF.

CDR3 bases: TGTGCCAGCAGCTTTACAGTGAACACCGGGGAGCTGTTTTTT. Its protein is CASSFTVNTGELFF. The chain couples TRBV7-8 to TRBJ2-2, with D uncertain. The CDR3 consists of 14 residues. Germline CDR1 and CDR2: SGHVS and FQNEAQ. With 3 bases removed from V and 1 base from J, the gap between germline ends came to 6 bases.

The V gene is TRBV27, the J gene TRBJ1-5, with 7 bases fitting TRBD1. This CDR3 has 16 amino acids. V shed 7 bases, J shed 2 bases, and the junction held 11 bases outside the gene matches. Germline V gene data show CDR1 as MNHEY and CDR2 as SMNVEV (reference sequence). Here the CDR3 DNA reads TGTGCCAGCACCCAGACAGGGCCGCCAGGCAATCAGCCCCAGCATTTT. Translation: CASTQTGPPGNQPQHF.

This sequence joins TRBV4-2 and TRBJ1-2; TRBD1 aligns across 7 bases. The CDR3 is made up of 15 amino acids. Germline V gives CDR1 LGHNA, CDR2 YNFKEQ. V shed 1 base and J 7 bases; nucleotides not matched to a gene: 9. CDR3 nucleotides: TGTGCCAGCAGCCAAGTACCCGGGACAGAGGGTGGCTACACCTTC. It translates to CASSQVPGTEGGYTF.

The genes are TRBV7-8 and TRBJ2-2, with 8 bases matching TRBD2. The CDR3 runs 15 residues. CDR1 is SGHVS, CDR2 FQNEAQ, per germline. V lost 8 bases, J lost 3 bases, and 8 bases stayed unmatched. The CDR3 DNA reads TGTGCCAGCCTACTAAGCGGGAGCCACACCGGGGAGCTGTTTTTT. The encoded protein is CASLLSGSHTGELFF.

CDR3 nucleotides: TGTGCCAGCAGCTTCAACAGGATGACAAAATACGAGCAGTACTTC. It is translated as CASSFNRMTKYEQYF. The chain links TRBV7-6 to TRBJ2-7; TRBD1 might be the D (5 bases). The CDR3 spans 15 residues. Germline CDR1 and CDR2: SGHVS and FNYEAQ. V was pared by 3 bases and J by 4 bases, with 16 bases between.